In its sample, the clone carrying this T cell receptor beta chain was seen once. No antigen is known for it. Per germline, CDR1 SEHNR and CDR2 FQNEAQ (reference sequence). The CDR3 length is 15 residues. V was shortened by 3 bases and J by 6 bases, with 15 bases between the two germline ends. Some clones are missing from TCRdb's copy, which holds only in-frame ones; the method was immunoSEQ multiplex PCR. The table includes 760,000 or so clones, around 96% detected once. This entry is derived from a study of shared clonotypes between healthy human individuals. Naive CD8 populations comprised CD45RO-negative cells positively selected for CCR7, excluding terminally differentiated effector memory CD45RA+ cells. Donors comprised only Caucasian adults living in Nashville, Tennessee. Study-wide findings and caveats: Sorted-subset sequencing, rarefaction showed, was incomplete despite large depth. A generally larger estimated richness was seen in naive subsets than in memory subsets. Researchers sampled only blood; tissue repertoires likely differ.

Sample: naive CD8+ T cells sorted from blood. The receptor's source is a man aged 25-40 years in good health. The V call is TRBV7-9, the J call TRBJ2-1, with D possibly TRBD2 on 5 matching bases. The CDR3 sequence: CASSFTSGDGNEQFF. The CDR3, as DNA: TGTGCCAGCAGCTTCACAAGCGGAGACGGCAATGAGCAGTTCTTC.